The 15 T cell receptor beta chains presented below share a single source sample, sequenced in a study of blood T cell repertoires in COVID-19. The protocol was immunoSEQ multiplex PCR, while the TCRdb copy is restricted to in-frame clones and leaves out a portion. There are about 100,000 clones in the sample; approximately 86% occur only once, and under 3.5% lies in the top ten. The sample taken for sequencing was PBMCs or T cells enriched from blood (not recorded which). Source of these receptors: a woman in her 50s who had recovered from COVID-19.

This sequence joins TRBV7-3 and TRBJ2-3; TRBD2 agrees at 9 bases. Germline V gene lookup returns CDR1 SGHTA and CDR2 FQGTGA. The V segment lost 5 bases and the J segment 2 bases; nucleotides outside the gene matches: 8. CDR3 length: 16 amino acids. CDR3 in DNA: TGTGCCAGCAGCCAATATAGCGGGGGTTACACAGATACGCAGTATTTT. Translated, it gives CASSQYSGGYTDTQYF.

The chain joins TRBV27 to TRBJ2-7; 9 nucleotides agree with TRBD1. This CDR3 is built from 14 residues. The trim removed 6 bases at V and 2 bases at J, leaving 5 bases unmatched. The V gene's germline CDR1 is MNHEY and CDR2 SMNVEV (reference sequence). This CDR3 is CASRGQGGTYEQYF. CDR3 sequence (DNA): TGTGCCAGCAGGGGACAGGGAGGAACCTACGAGCAGTACTTC.

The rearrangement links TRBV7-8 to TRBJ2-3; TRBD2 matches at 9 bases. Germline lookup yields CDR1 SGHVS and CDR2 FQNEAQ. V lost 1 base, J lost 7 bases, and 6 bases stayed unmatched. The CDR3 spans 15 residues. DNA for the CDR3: TGTGCCAGCAGCTTAGGGCGGGGGGGCTTTAATACGCAGTATTTT. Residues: CASSLGRGGFNTQYF.

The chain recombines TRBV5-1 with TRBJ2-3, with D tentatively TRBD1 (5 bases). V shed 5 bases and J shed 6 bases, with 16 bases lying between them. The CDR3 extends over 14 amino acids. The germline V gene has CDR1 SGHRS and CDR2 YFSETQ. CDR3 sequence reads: CASSFPLGADTQYF. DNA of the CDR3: TGCGCCAGCAGTTTTCCGCTAGGGGCGGATACGCAGTATTTT.

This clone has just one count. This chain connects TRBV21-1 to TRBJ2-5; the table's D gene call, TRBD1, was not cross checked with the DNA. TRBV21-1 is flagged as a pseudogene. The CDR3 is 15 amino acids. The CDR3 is CASNLAGTTQETQYF. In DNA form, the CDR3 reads TGTGCCAGCAACCTAGCCGGGACAACTCAAGAGACCCAGTACTTC.

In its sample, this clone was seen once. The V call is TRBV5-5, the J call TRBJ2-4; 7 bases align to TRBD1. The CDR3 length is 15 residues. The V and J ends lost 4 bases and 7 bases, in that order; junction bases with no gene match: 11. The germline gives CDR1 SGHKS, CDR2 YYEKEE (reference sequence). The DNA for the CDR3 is TGTGCCAGCAGCCCTGGTCGACAGGGCTGGAACATTCAGTACTTC. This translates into CASSPGRQGWNIQYF.

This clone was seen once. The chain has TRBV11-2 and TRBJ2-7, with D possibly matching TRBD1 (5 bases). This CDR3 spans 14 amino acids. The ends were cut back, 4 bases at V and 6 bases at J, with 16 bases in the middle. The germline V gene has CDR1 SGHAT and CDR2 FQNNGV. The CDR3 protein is CASSSPPGLSEQYF. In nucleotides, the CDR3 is TGTGCCAGCAGCTCCCCCCCAGGGCTAAGCGAGCAGTACTTC.

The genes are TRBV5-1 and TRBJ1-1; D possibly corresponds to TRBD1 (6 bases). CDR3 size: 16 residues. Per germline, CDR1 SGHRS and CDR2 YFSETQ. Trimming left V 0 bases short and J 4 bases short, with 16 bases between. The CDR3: CASSLGTAGLGTEAFF. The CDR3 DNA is TGCGCCAGCAGCTTGGGGACAGCGGGGCTAGGCACTGAAGCTTTCTTT.

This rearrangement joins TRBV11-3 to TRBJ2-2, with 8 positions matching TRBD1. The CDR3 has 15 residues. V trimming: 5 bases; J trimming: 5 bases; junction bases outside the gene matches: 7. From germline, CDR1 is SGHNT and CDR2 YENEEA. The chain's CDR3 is CASSRQGAATGELFF. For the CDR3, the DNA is TGTGCCAGCAGCCGGCAGGGGGCCGCAACCGGGGAGCTGTTTTTT. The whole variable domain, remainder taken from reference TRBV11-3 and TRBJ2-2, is EAGVVQSPRYKIIEKKQPVAFWCNPISGHNTLYWYLQNLGQGPELLIRYENEEAVDDSQLPKDRFSAERLKGVDSTLKIQPAELGDSAVYLCASSRQGAATGELFFGEGSRLTVL.

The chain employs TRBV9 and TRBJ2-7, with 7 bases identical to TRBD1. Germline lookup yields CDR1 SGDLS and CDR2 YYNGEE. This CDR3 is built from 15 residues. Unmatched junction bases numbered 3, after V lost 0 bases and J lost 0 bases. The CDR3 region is CASSVEGDSSYEQYF. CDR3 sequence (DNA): TGTGCCAGCAGCGTAGAAGGGGACAGCTCCTACGAGCAGTACTTC.

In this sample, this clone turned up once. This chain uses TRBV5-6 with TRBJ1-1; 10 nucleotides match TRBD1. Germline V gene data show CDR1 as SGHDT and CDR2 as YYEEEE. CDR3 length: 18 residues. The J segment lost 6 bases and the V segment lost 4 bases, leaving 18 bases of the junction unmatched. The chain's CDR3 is CASSGPGQGVSSSPEAFF. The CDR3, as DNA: TGTGCCAGCAGCGGACCCGGACAGGGGGTTTCTTCTTCCCCTGAAGCTTTCTTT.

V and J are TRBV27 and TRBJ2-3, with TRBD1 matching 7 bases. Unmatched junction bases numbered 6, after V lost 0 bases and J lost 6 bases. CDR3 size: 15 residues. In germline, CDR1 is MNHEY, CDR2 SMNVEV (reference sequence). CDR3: CASSLSQGVQDTQYF. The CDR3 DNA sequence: TGTGCCAGCAGTTTATCGCAGGGGGTGCAGGATACGCAGTATTTT.

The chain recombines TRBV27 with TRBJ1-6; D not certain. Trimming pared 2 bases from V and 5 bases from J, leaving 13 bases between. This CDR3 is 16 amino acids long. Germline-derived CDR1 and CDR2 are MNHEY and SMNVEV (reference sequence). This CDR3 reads CASSLSSTSHNSPLHF. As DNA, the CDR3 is TGTGCCAGCAGTTTAAGCTCAACTTCTCATAATTCACCCCTCCACTTT.

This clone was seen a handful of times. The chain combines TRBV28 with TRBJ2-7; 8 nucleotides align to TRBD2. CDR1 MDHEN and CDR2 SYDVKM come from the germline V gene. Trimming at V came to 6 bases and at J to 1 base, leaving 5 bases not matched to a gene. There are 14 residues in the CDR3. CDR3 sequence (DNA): TGTGCCAGCAGCCCCGGGGGGGTGTCCTACGAGCAGTACTTC. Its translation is CASSPGGVSYEQYF.

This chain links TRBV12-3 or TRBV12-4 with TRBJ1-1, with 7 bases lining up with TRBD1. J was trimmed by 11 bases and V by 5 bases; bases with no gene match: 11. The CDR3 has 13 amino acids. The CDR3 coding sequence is TGTGCCAGCAGTACGAAACAGGGGATCGGCGCTTTCTTT. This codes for CASSTKQGIGAFF.